Detailed here is one TCR beta chain. Its recognized antigen is unknown. Within one base of it there is no much larger clone, and no base qualities were kept. The immunoSEQ assay at survey resolution was used to sequence TCRbeta rearrangements from genomic DNA. The authors' pipeline ran thus. In the TCR sequencing data, the lowest productive clonotype frequency that could be detected was 2.59 x 10-5. Only productive TCRbeta rearrangements, meaning sequences that were complete and in-frame, were kept for the analyses. Simpson clonality, calculated in the immunoSEQ Analyzer version 3.0, was used as the measure of sample clonality. Based on frequency, clones were grouped as very rare, small, medium, large (1-20%) or hyperexpanded (>20%). Generation probabilities were estimated with OLGA 1.2.3, V-gene circos plots were made with VDJtools, specificities were looked up in VDJdb, and CDR3 motifs were identified with GLIPH. Not all clones reach the TCRdb copy of this immuneACCESS table, which keeps in-frame sequences only. Checked studies attribute under half of the gap to unresolved V genes and leave the rest unexplained. V and J calls and clone size are as listed in that table; D and trimming were resolved from the DNA. The sample records about 35,000 clones, roughly four fifths of which are singletons. The ten largest clones capture more than 2% of the sample.

This entry comes from a study of STAT5B mutations in CD4+ large granular lymphocyte leukemia (dated by TCRdb to 2021 to 2024). Regarding the research as a whole: Among healthy controls, the CDR3 'QG' motif was associated with a particular HLA allele. TCRbeta repertoires of CD4+ T-cell large granular lymphocyte leukemia patients were compared with those of healthy blood donors. Flow cytometry performed on FACSCanto II or FACSVerse showed that the purified fractions had more than 95% purity among lymphocytes.

Healthy controls were 37 blood donors whose buffy coats came from the Finnish Red Cross blood service. All TCR-sequenced material derived from peripheral blood: patient blood samples and healthy donor buffy coats. Peripheral blood mononuclear cells were isolated by Ficoll-Hypaque gradient centrifugation. CD4+ cells were magnetically purified from the buffy coats of healthy controls. Genomic DNA was extracted with the Gentra Puregene Cell and Tissue kit and quantified on a Qubit 2.0 fluorometer. The CDR3 sequence holds 14 residues, the cysteine and phenylalanine included. Of the read, only the CDR3 DNA is kept; its 42 bases are in frame from base 1. For CDR1 and CDR2, the germline V gene (reference sequence) lists MNHNY and SVGAGI. Trimming removed 6 bases from V and 4 bases from J; the gene matches leave 3 bases unexplained. Findings and caveats that apply to the study as a whole: The main leukemic clonotypes were found to be private to each patient, although approximately 26% of the main leukemic clonotypes were detected at low frequency in the non-leukemic repertoires of other patients. The data were not HLA-matched, and the higher clonality in CD4+ T-LGLL than in CD8+ T-LGLL could be due to the relatively small sample size. CD4-sorted patient repertoires appeared more clonal than healthy CD4+ repertoires, and this difference persisted after removing the putative leukemic clones. Enrichment of TRBV06-family usage was observed among the top patient clones (8/27) relative to healthy controls (2/35).

The receptor chain draws on TRBV6-6 and TRBJ2-1; 10 middle bases align to TRBD1. This TCR was recovered from a human donor in good health. Sequenced material: CD4+ T cells from blood buffy coats. The sequenced DNA is TGTGCCAGCAGCGGGACAGGGGAGTACAATGAGCAGTTCTTC. Translated, this gives CASSGTGEYNEQFF.